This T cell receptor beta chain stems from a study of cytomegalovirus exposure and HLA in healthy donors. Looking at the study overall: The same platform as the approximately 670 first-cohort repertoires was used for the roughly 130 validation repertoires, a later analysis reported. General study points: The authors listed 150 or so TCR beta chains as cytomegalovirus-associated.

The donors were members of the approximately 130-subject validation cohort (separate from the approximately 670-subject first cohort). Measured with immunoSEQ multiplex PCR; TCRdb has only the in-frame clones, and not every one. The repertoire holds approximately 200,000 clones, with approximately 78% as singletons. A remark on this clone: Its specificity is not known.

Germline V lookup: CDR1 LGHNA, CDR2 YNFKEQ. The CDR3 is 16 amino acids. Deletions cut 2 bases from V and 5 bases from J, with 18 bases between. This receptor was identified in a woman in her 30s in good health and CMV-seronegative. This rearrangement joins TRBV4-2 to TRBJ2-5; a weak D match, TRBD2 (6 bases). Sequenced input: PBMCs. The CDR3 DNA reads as TGTGCCAGCAGCCAACTCCCCGGGACTGTGGGGGAGACCCAGTACTTC. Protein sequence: CASSQLPGTVGETQYF.